These 29 T cell receptor beta chains were all obtained from the same sample, sequenced in a study of T cell responses to AZD1222 COVID-19 vaccine. Here immunoSEQ multiplex PCR was the method, and the copy in TCRdb shows in-frame clones only, minus some. The sample includes tens of thousands of clones, about 88% seen only once; the top ten take 9.5% to 13%. Sequenced material: peripheral blood, taken on day 0 of AZD1222 vaccination. The receptor source for this set is an adult in good health.

CDR3 in DNA: TGTGCCAGCTCACCCCGGGGAGACGCCTACGAGCAGTACGTC. This translates into CASSPRGDAYEQYV. The chain links TRBV18 to TRBJ2-7; D might be TRBD2 (5 bases). Trimming took 3 bases from V and 2 from J, leaving 11 bases between them. The CDR3 has 14 amino acids. From germline, CDR1 is KGHSH and CDR2 LQKENI.

CDR3 sequence: CASSPPGTGVEQYF. The CDR3 nucleotides read TGTGCCAGCAGCCCCCCCGGGACAGGGGTGGAGCAGTACTTC. The chain links TRBV11-2 to TRBJ2-7; 10 bases are a match to TRBD1. The CDR3 has 14 amino acids. Per germline, CDR1 SGHAT and CDR2 FQNNGV. The ends lost 5 bases at V and 7 bases at J; junction bases unmatched: 8.

This chain connects TRBV18 to TRBJ1-1; 10 bases map to TRBD1. The CDR3 sequence is 15 residues long. V shed 1 base, J shed 4 bases, and the junction held 3 bases outside the gene matches. In germline, CDR1 is KGHSH, CDR2 LQKENI. CDR3 in DNA: TGTGCCAGCTCACCACGAGGGGACAGGGGCACTGAAGCTTTCTTT. Translated, it gives CASSPRGDRGTEAFF.

The V call is TRBV19, the J call TRBJ1-1, with D perhaps TRBD1 (5 bases). Germline assignment: CDR1 LNHDA and CDR2 SQIVND (reference sequence). V lost 3 bases to trimming and J lost 6 bases, with 8 bases between them. This CDR3 spans 12 amino acids. The CDR3: CASSMGVPEAFF. The CDR3, as DNA: TGTGCCAGTAGTATGGGGGTCCCTGAAGCTTTCTTT. The variable domain in full, completed from reference TRBV19 and TRBJ1-1, reads DGGITQSPKYLFRKEGQNVTLSCEQNLNHDAMYWYRQDPGQGLRLIYYSQIVNDFQKGDIAEGYSVSREKKESFPLTVTSAQKNPTAFYLCASSMGVPEAFFGQGTRLTVV.

The chain has TRBV27 and TRBJ1-2; 10 bases match TRBD1. V was clipped by 5 bases and J by 8 bases; unmatched bases: 8. Per the germline V gene, CDR1 is MNHEY and CDR2 is SMNVEV (reference sequence). There are 14 residues in the CDR3. The CDR3 loop is CASSPRQGALGYTF. Written as DNA, the CDR3 is TGTGCCAGCAGTCCCCGACAGGGGGCTTTAGGCTACACCTTC.

The V gene is TRBV25-1, the J gene TRBJ1-4; the D is unclear. The CDR3 sequence is 14 residues long. Germline CDR1 and CDR2: MGHDK and SYGVNS. Trimming shortened V by 1 base and J by 4 bases, and 7 bases separated the two germline ends. Here the CDR3 DNA reads TGTGCCAGCAGTGAATCCAACGGTAATGAAAAACTGTTTTTT. It yields the protein CASSESNGNEKLFF.

The J gene is TRBJ1-5, the V gene TRBV27; no firm D call. The germline gives CDR1 MNHEY, CDR2 SMNVEV (reference sequence). Trimming pared 5 bases from V and 4 bases from J, leaving 6 bases between. The CDR3 length is 12 residues. CDR3 in amino acids: CASSTTNQPQHF. CDR3 in DNA: TGTGCCAGCAGTACCACTAATCAGCCCCAGCATTTT.

The sample holds a few counts of this clone. V and J are TRBV9 and TRBJ1-1; 7 nucleotides match TRBD1. This CDR3 comprises 20 residues. CDR1 is SGDLS, CDR2 YYNGEE, per germline. Trimming at V came to 0 bases and at J to 2 bases, leaving 19 bases not matched to a gene. CDR3 loop: CASSVAPQTGTENLNTEAFF. DNA for the CDR3: TGTGCCAGCAGCGTAGCCCCTCAGACCGGGACAGAAAACTTAAACACTGAAGCTTTCTTT.

This chain links TRBV6-5 with TRBJ1-1; possible D gene TRBD1, 5 bases. The V and J ends lost 5 bases and 5 bases respectively, with 9 bases between them. This CDR3 is 12 amino acids long. The V gene's germline CDR1 is MNHEY and CDR2 SVGAGI. The DNA for the CDR3 is TGTGCCAGCAGTAACTACAGGACTGAAGCTTTCTTT. This codes for CASSNYRTEAFF.

The J gene is TRBJ1-6, the V gene TRBV7-2; no definite D call. This CDR3 comprises 14 residues. Germline V gives CDR1 SGHTA, CDR2 FQGNSA. The ends were cut back, 3 bases at V and 4 bases at J, with 7 bases in the middle. Written as DNA, the CDR3 is TGTGCCAGCAGCTTGGTGCAGTATAATTCACCCCTCCACTTT. This gives the protein CASSLVQYNSPLHF.

V is TRBV27 and J is TRBJ2-1; 12 nucleotides line up with TRBD2. Germline V gene sequence: CDR1 MNHEY, CDR2 SMNVEV (reference sequence). J lost 5 bases, V lost 5 bases, and 4 bases had no gene match. The CDR3 loop spans 15 amino acids. The CDR3 bases are TGTGCCAGCAGTCCAAGACTAGCGGGAGACAATGAGCAGTTCTTC. Translated: CASSPRLAGDNEQFF.

This chain joins TRBV6-4 and TRBJ1-1; no clear D. Trimming left V 5 bases short and J 0 bases short, with 7 bases between. This CDR3 comprises 13 residues. Per germline, CDR1 MRHNA and CDR2 SNTAGT. The CDR3 DNA reads as TGTGCCAGCAGTACTGAGATGAACACTGAAGCTTTCTTT. Its protein product is CASSTEMNTEAFF.

This clone showed up just once. The rearrangement uses TRBV4-2 and TRBJ2-2; 10 bases are shared with TRBD1. The V segment lost 1 base and the J segment 7 bases; nucleotides outside the gene matches: 6. Germline V gives CDR1 LGHNA, CDR2 YNFKEQ. The CDR3 runs to 16 residues. The CDR3 protein is CASSQAGQGHSGELFF. The CDR3, as DNA: TGTGCCAGCAGCCAAGCGGGACAGGGGCATAGCGGGGAGCTGTTTTTT.

The genes are TRBV7-9 and TRBJ2-7; D is possibly TRBD1 or TRBD2 (7 bases each). V gave up 5 bases and J gave up 6 bases, with 17 bases separating them. Germline V lookup: CDR1 SEHNR, CDR2 FQNEAQ (reference sequence). There are 14 residues in the CDR3. The CDR3 region is CASSKSGTDFEQYF. In DNA, the CDR3 is TGTGCCAGCAGCAAAAGCGGGACAGATTTCGAGCAGTACTTC.

V usage is TRBV12-3 or TRBV12-4 and J usage is TRBJ1-2, with D unresolved. The CDR3 is made up of 12 amino acids. The V and J ends lost 2 bases and 3 bases respectively, with 4 bases between them. DNA of the CDR3: TGTGCCAGCAGTTTATGGGACTATGGCTACACCTTC. Translated: CASSLWDYGYTF.

This clone was detected once. V gene TRBV10-3 combines with J gene TRBJ2-5; 8 bases are shared with TRBD1. Germline V gene data show CDR1 as ENHRY and CDR2 as SYGVKD. The CDR3 covers 15 residues. Trimming cost V 5 bases and J 4 bases; bases outside gene matches: 9. This CDR3 is CAISLSDRGSETQYF. CDR3 nucleotides: TGTGCCATCAGTCTTTCAGACAGGGGATCAGAGACCCAGTACTTC.

The gene calls are TRBV12-5 and TRBJ2-3, with unresolved D. There are 14 residues in the CDR3. Germline V lookup: CDR1 LGHNT, CDR2 FRNRAP. V was pared by 2 bases and J by 3 bases, with 9 bases between. DNA of the CDR3: TGTGCTAGTGGTTTGAGTCTGGGGACAGATACGCAGTATTTT. Translation gives CASGLSLGTDTQYF.

This sequence joins TRBV28 and TRBJ1-2; tentative D call: TRBD1 (5 bases). V was clipped by 6 bases and J by 2 bases, with 10 bases between them. The CDR3 length is 13 residues. The germline V gene has CDR1 MDHEN and CDR2 SYDVKM. The DNA for the CDR3 is TGTGCCAGCAGACCCCGGGGGAACTATGGCTACACCTTC. Amino acids: CASRPRGNYGYTF.

CDR3 sequence: CASSYRDEQYF. As DNA, the CDR3 is TGCGCCAGCAGCTACAGAGACGAGCAGTACTTC. The chain recombines TRBV5-1 with TRBJ2-7; no reliable D call. CDR1 is SGHRS and CDR2 is YFSETQ in the germline V gene. This CDR3 contains 11 residues. The V and J ends lost 3 bases and 5 bases respectively, with 6 bases between them.

The rearrangement joins TRBV24-1 to TRBJ2-1, with 12 bases that match TRBD2. This CDR3 has 16 residues. Germline assignment: CDR1 KGHDR and CDR2 SFDVKD. V was pared by 5 bases and J by 3 bases, with 4 bases of the junction left unmatched. CDR3 amino acids: CATSAATSGGYNEQFF. CDR3 sequence (DNA): TGTGCCACCAGTGCCGCGACTAGCGGGGGCTACAATGAGCAGTTCTTC.

The V and J genes are TRBV19 and TRBJ1-6, with 7 bases identical to TRBD1. Trimming cost V 6 bases and J 7 bases; bases outside gene matches: 9. The CDR3 runs to 15 residues. Germline assignment: CDR1 LNHDA and CDR2 SQIVND (reference sequence). The CDR3 loop is CASSPGTVDNSPLHF. CDR3 DNA: TGTGCCAGTAGCCCCGGGACAGTCGACAATTCACCCCTCCACTTT.

This chain joins TRBV6-1 and TRBJ2-2; 7 bases line up with TRBD2. Per the germline V gene, CDR1 is MNHNS and CDR2 is SASEGT. The CDR3 loop spans 16 amino acids. Trimming removed 2 bases from V and 4 bases from J; junction bases left unmatched: 7. The CDR3 reads CASSEYRGVGTGELFF. CDR3 DNA: TGTGCCAGCAGTGAATATCGGGGGGTCGGCACCGGGGAGCTGTTTTTT.

The chain has TRBV19 and TRBJ1-1, with D possibly being TRBD1 (6 bases). The V end lost 6 bases, the J end lost 4 bases, and 15 bases lay between the germline ends. The CDR3 has 14 amino acids. Germline V CDR1 and CDR2: LNHDA, SQIVND (reference sequence). The CDR3 DNA follows: TGTGCCAGTAGGGAAGGATTAGGGGGCACTGAAGCTTTCTTT. This codes for CASREGLGGTEAFF. Supplemented by reference TRBV19 and TRBJ1-1, the full variable domain reads DGGITQSPKYLFRKEGQNVTLSCEQNLNHDAMYWYRQDPGQGLRLIYYSQIVNDFQKGDIAEGYSVSREKKESFPLTVTSAQKNPTAFYLCASREGLGGTEAFFGQGTRLTVV.

This clone is a singleton in its sample. This chain uses TRBV14 with TRBJ1-3; possibly TRBD1 for D (6 bases). CDR1 and CDR2 (germline): SGHDN, FVKESK. Trimming removed 4 bases from V and 3 bases from J, with 10 bases in between. The CDR3 consists of 14 residues. The CDR3 sequence: CASSRTALGNTIYF. For the CDR3, the DNA is TGTGCCAGCAGCCGGACAGCGCTTGGAAACACCATATATTTT.

The J gene is TRBJ2-3, the V gene TRBV9, with no clear D. CDR3 length: 14 residues. V shed 0 bases and J shed 2 bases, with 7 bases lying between them. Germline CDR1 reads SGDLS; CDR2 reads YYNGEE. This CDR3 reads CASSVVGNTDTQYF. The CDR3 bases are TGTGCCAGCAGCGTAGTGGGTAACACAGATACGCAGTATTTT.

The chain uses TRBV6-5 and TRBJ1-6; D possibly corresponds to TRBD1 (6 bases). The CDR3 runs 13 residues. Germline CDR1 is MNHEY and CDR2 is SVGAGI. Trimming shortened V by 5 bases and J by 9 bases, and 11 bases separated the two germline ends. The CDR3 region has the DNA TGTGCCAGCAGTCCCGACAGGAGTTCACCCCTCCACTTT. Its translation is CASSPDRSSPLHF.

The genes are TRBV4-1 and TRBJ1-1; TRBD1 matches at 9 bases. Germline V gives CDR1 MGHRA, CDR2 YSYEKL. CDR3 size: 16 residues. J was trimmed by 4 bases and V by 3 bases; bases with no gene match: 9. CDR3 DNA: TGCGCCAGCAGCCATATCGGGACAGGGTCGTCCACTGAAGCTTTCTTT. Translation gives CASSHIGTGSSTEAFF.

This rearrangement joins TRBV5-1 to TRBJ1-1; the D is unclear. Trimming took off 3 bases at V and 5 bases at J, with 17 bases between the two ends. CDR3 size: 15 residues. Per the germline V gene, CDR1 is SGHRS and CDR2 is YFSETQ. The CDR3 coding sequence is TGCGCCAGCAGCTCCCTCTTAACCGGAACTACTGAAGCTTTCTTT. Its protein product is CASSSLLTGTTEAFF.

Only one count was recorded for this clone. This sample also contains other DNA sequences that code for the same CDR3. The chain has TRBV7-9 and TRBJ2-1, with D possibly matching TRBD2 (5 bases). V lost 1 base and J lost 8, with 12 bases in between. This CDR3 is 14 amino acids long. CDR1 and CDR2 from the germline V gene are SEHNR and FQNEAQ (reference sequence). CDR3 amino acids: CASSLVGLADEQFF. CDR3 DNA: TGTGCCAGCAGCTTAGTAGGACTGGCGGATGAGCAGTTCTTC.